A selection of T cell receptor beta chains follows, all from one sample in a study of blood T cell repertoires in COVID-19. The repertoire was sequenced with immunoSEQ multiplex PCR; TCRdb's copy has only in-frame clones and lacks some. The sample has approximately 270,000 clones, roughly 87% seen once. Sequencing input: peripheral blood. All receptors come from a man between 18 and 29 years old with active or convalescent COVID-19. The CDR3 runs from the conserved cysteine through the conserved F or W. The order of the fields is V gene, J gene, CDR3 protein.

v_call: TRBV28
j_call: TRBJ2-7
cdr3_aa: CASRYRGEGEQYF

v_call: TRBV7-9
j_call: TRBJ1-2
cdr3_aa: CASSETKNYGYTF

v_call: TRBV19
j_call: TRBJ1-4
cdr3_aa: CASSEGQGGVNEKLFF

v_call: TRBV19
j_call: TRBJ2-6
cdr3_aa: CASTWVGQAGLSGANVLTF

v_call: TRBV11-2
j_call: TRBJ1-3
cdr3_aa: CASSLVRAGRGSGNTIYF

v_call: TRBV3-1/TRBV3-2
j_call: TRBJ2-2
cdr3_aa: CATISPRGELFF

v_call: TRBV19
j_call: TRBJ1-2
cdr3_aa: CASFSRDRNYGYTF

v_call: TRBV5-5
j_call: TRBJ1-1
cdr3_aa: CATQVRGQTEAFF

v_call: TRBV4-2
j_call: TRBJ1-1
cdr3_aa: CASSQDQGGLNTEAFF

v_call: TRBV6-4
j_call: TRBJ2-3
cdr3_aa: CASSAGVTDTQYF

v_call: TRBV29-1
j_call: TRBJ1-1
cdr3_aa: CSVVRGGATEAFF

v_call: TRBV7-9
j_call: TRBJ2-7
cdr3_aa: CASSPRDRDAEQYF

v_call: TRBV19
j_call: TRBJ1-5
cdr3_aa: CGTGTGGLYSNQPQHF

v_call: TRBV27
j_call: TRBJ2-7
cdr3_aa: CASSLYAAYEQYF

v_call: TRBV7-6
j_call: TRBJ1-6
cdr3_aa: CASSLRTGATYNSPLHF

v_call: TRBV5-4
j_call: TRBJ2-3
cdr3_aa: CASSPSGAADTQYF

v_call: TRBV7-2
j_call: TRBJ2-5
cdr3_aa: CASSLGSGGGLQTQYF

v_call: TRBV6-1
j_call: TRBJ2-6
cdr3_aa: CASSEVHVASPGGANVLTF

v_call: TRBV20-1
j_call: TRBJ1-5
cdr3_aa: CSASLGAGNQPQHF

v_call: TRBV11-3
j_call: TRBJ2-7
cdr3_aa: CASSLGTSGRGEQYF

v_call: TRBV2
j_call: TRBJ2-7
cdr3_aa: CASRRSGAYEQYF

v_call: TRBV18
j_call: TRBJ1-2
cdr3_aa: CASSPMRGAGYGYTF

v_call: TRBV12-3/TRBV12-4
j_call: TRBJ2-7
cdr3_aa: CASSFTVNEQYF

v_call: TRBV7-7
j_call: TRBJ2-1
cdr3_aa: CASSPAKGDEQFF

v_call: TRBV29-1
j_call: TRBJ2-4
cdr3_aa: CSVEQGSNIQYF

v_call: TRBV18
j_call: TRBJ2-2
cdr3_aa: CASSPTPTWNTGELFF

v_call: TRBV6-6
j_call: TRBJ1-1
cdr3_aa: CASSYLSGEGTEAFF

v_call: TRBV4-3
j_call: TRBJ2-3
cdr3_aa: CASSQLLPSVTDTQYF

v_call: TRBV5-4
j_call: TRBJ2-7
cdr3_aa: CASSLDLAGGTSYEQYF

v_call: TRBV5-6
j_call: TRBJ2-7
cdr3_aa: CASTTDGLGTGGDEQYF

v_call: TRBV7-2
j_call: TRBJ2-7
cdr3_aa: CASSVTSGFSYEQYF

v_call: TRBV19
j_call: TRBJ1-2
cdr3_aa: CASSIGTGPNYGYTF

v_call: TRBV28
j_call: TRBJ1-2
cdr3_aa: CASRDRGRDGYTF

v_call: TRBV4-3
j_call: TRBJ1-5
cdr3_aa: CASSQDLLFSNQPQHF

v_call: TRBV20-1
j_call: TRBJ1-1
cdr3_aa: CSASLTLGTEAFF

v_call: TRBV18
j_call: TRBJ2-5
cdr3_aa: CASSPGTGTTQYF

v_call: TRBV10-3
j_call: TRBJ2-1
cdr3_aa: CAISESGRGQFF

v_call: TRBV27
j_call: TRBJ2-1
cdr3_aa: CASKEGSSYNEQFF

v_call: TRBV18
j_call: TRBJ2-5
cdr3_aa: CASSAPLGQGSTQYF

v_call: TRBV10-3
j_call: TRBJ2-5
cdr3_aa: CAISESSLGLAIETQYF

v_call: TRBV4-3
j_call: TRBJ2-1
cdr3_aa: CASSQFMVENNEQFF

v_call: TRBV6-4
j_call: TRBJ2-2
cdr3_aa: CASSDSAPGYTGELFF

v_call: TRBV27
j_call: TRBJ1-5
cdr3_aa: CASSLMGPNQPQHF

v_call: TRBV5-1
j_call: TRBJ1-3
cdr3_aa: CASSLGIGNTIYF

v_call: TRBV6-5
j_call: TRBJ1-1
cdr3_aa: CASSYSLDRENTEAFF

v_call: TRBV7-9
j_call: TRBJ2-7
cdr3_aa: CASSLALGLAHEQYF

v_call: TRBV30
j_call: TRBJ1-2
cdr3_aa: CAWSVRQGSFGYTF

v_call: TRBV7-9
j_call: TRBJ2-7
cdr3_aa: CASTVNQGHLRDEQYF

v_call: TRBV5-1
j_call: TRBJ2-1
cdr3_aa: CASSFSLAGPYNEQFF

v_call: TRBV29-1
j_call: TRBJ2-2
cdr3_aa: CSAIAGELFF

v_call: TRBV27
j_call: TRBJ2-5
cdr3_aa: CPPPTGDAETQYF

v_call: TRBV9
j_call: TRBJ2-7
cdr3_aa: CASSPLPGLAGGTGEQYF

v_call: TRBV9
j_call: TRBJ1-2
cdr3_aa: CASSAGQGAGYGYTF

v_call: TRBV29-1
j_call: TRBJ2-1
cdr3_aa: CSVDQYNEQFF

v_call: TRBV19
j_call: TRBJ1-4
cdr3_aa: CASTKRANEKLFF

v_call: TRBV5-3
j_call: TRBJ1-1
cdr3_aa: CARSLGQMTTEAFF

v_call: TRBV28
j_call: TRBJ2-7
cdr3_aa: CASRRQGSSYEQYF

v_call: TRBV7-2
j_call: TRBJ1-2
cdr3_aa: CASSLGGNGYGYTF

v_call: TRBV23-1
j_call: TRBJ2-5
cdr3_aa: CASSQAHHLTQETQYF